Reported below is one TCR beta chain. This entry is derived from a study of T cell changes during pregnancy in multiple sclerosis. Produced via immunoSEQ multiplex PCR; TCRdb's table is partial and in-frame only. The sample holds around 40,000 clones; 90% to 95% are singletons and the top ten take approximately 0.8%. Germline values: CDR1 SGHTA, CDR2 FQGNSA. The trim removed 5 bases at V and 6 bases at J, leaving 7 bases unmatched. CDR3 length equals 15 residues. This clonotype was obtained from a female donor with multiple sclerosis, enrolled in a pregnancy study. Sequencing was performed on CD4+ T cells from peripheral blood mononuclear cells, taken in the third trimester of pregnancy. The chain uses TRBV7-2 and TRBJ2-7; TRBD2 agrees at 13 bases. The CDR3 DNA reads as TGTGCCAGCAGCAAACTAGCGGGAGGGTCGAGCGAGCAGTACTTC. Protein sequence: CASSKLAGGSSEQYF.